The 3 T cell receptor beta chains given below trace back to one sample, sequenced in a study of human T cells and chemical hapten exposure. Whole blood that had not been fractionated was the source of extracted total RNA. TCRdb independently ran MiXCR on the 5' RACE reads; one entry per CDR3 protein. The table shows tens of thousands of distinct CDR3 sequences, with more than 7.5% occurring only once. These receptors were obtained from a male donor in good health.

The chain combines TRBV9 with TRBJ2-7; maybe TRBD2 (6 bases). V was pared by 0 bases and J by 6 bases, with 13 bases between. This CDR3 is 14 amino acids long. The germline CDR1 and CDR2 sequences are SGDLS and YYNGEE. CDR3 sequence (DNA): TGTGCCAGCAGCGTAGACCTAGCGTTCGGCGAGCAGTACTTC. Encoded protein: CASSVDLAFGEQYF.

This clonotype was found many times. This chain uses TRBV12-3 or TRBV12-4 with TRBJ1-5; tentatively, D is TRBD1 (5 bases). V was cut by 4 bases and J by 0 bases, with 13 bases left in between. The CDR3 totals 16 residues. The CDR3 reads CASSSRLRGSNQPQHF. The CDR3 bases are TGTGCCAGCAGTTCGCGATTAAGGGGTAGCAATCAGCCCCAGCATTTT.

The table lists this clonotype with many counts. This rearrangement joins TRBV5-1 to TRBJ2-1; D is unclear. V lost 7 bases and J 0 bases, leaving 17 bases between the germline ends. Germline lookup yields CDR1 SGHRS and CDR2 YFSETQ. CDR3 length equals 16 residues. The chain's CDR3 is CASGNEDAFSYNEQFF. The CDR3 region has the DNA TGCGCCAGCGGAAATGAGGACGCCTTCTCCTACAATGAGCAGTTCTTC. Full variable domain (remainder filled in from reference TRBV5-1 and TRBJ2-1): KAGVTQTPRYLIKTRGQQVTLSCSPISGHRSVSWYQQTPGQGLQFLFEYFSETQRNKGNFPGRFSGRQFSNSRSEMNVSTLELGDSALYLCASGNEDAFSYNEQFFGPGTRLTVL.